What follows describes a single T cell receptor (beta chain). Amplified TCR beta CDR3 regions came from RNA transcripts. The HTBI primer set was used in a first-round RT-PCR of the TCR CDR3. TCRdb re-analysed the multiplex PCR reads in MiXCR, keeping a single row per CDR3 protein. The sample carries more than 500,000 distinct CDR3 sequences, 15% to 20% recorded once. The data were obtained in a study of T cells in Graves' hyperthyroidism and ophthalmopathy. V dropped 1 base and J dropped 2 bases, with 16 bases sitting between them. Germline CDR1 reads MNHEY; CDR2 reads SVGAGI. This CDR3 spans 17 amino acids.

The origin of this receptor is a woman under 40 with Graves' ophthalmopathy. The specimen was blood. The V and J genes are TRBV6-5 and TRBJ2-3; maybe TRBD2 (5 bases). In nucleotides, the CDR3 is TGTGCCAGCAGTTACTATGCTAGCCAAAGACACACAGATACGCAGTATTTT. Translated: CASSYYASQRHTDTQYF.